These T cell receptor beta chains were read from a single sample in a study of shared T cell receptors in the human thymus. Generated by immunoSEQ multiplex PCR, the TCRdb table keeps only in-frame clones and is missing some. There are approximately 760,000 clones in the sample; approximately 85% occur only once, and over 0.008% lies in the top ten. The data were also submitted as part of a second study, on human thymus T cells.

Source material: thymocytes. The receptor source for this set is a girl under two years old with a congenital heart defect. Each CDR3 is given with its conserved first and last residue. Each record gives: D gene, clone size, J gene, V gene, CDR3 protein, CDR3 DNA. The D gene is left open where the match is weak. Rows give clone size only sometimes, using once, few, many, or a class for an expanded clone.

>-|-|TRBJ1-4|TRBV18
CASSKKLGTNEKLFF
TGTGCCAGCTCAAAAAAACTAGGAACTAATGAAAAACTGTTTTTT
>-|-|TRBJ2-5|TRBV6-1
CASREQGGETQYF
TGTGCCAGCAGGGAGCAGGGTGGAGAGACCCAGTACTTC
>-|-|TRBJ2-3|TRBV5-5
CASSPTPAQGNTDTQYF
TGTGCCAGCAGCCCTACTCCGGCGCAGGGGAACACAGATACGCAGTATTTT
>-|-|TRBJ2-1|TRBV7-8
CASSPSGYPGPLYNEQFF
TGTGCCAGCAGCCCTTCGGGTTACCCAGGGCCACTTTACAATGAGCAGTTCTTC
>TRBD1|-|TRBJ2-1|TRBV14
CASSQDLTTGGFNEQFF
TGTGCCAGCAGCCAAGATCTTACTACAGGGGGCTTCAATGAGCAGTTCTTC
>-|-|TRBJ2-2|TRBV6-5
CASSYWGAAGELFF
TGTGCCAGCAGTTACTGGGGCGCCGCCGGGGAGCTGTTTTTT
>-|-|TRBJ1-3|TRBV9
CASSVDSHHPPSGNTIYF
TGTGCCAGCAGCGTGGACAGCCATCACCCCCCTTCTGGAAACACCATATATTTT
>TRBD1|-|TRBJ1-5|TRBV28
CASSQGLYDRGRELNSNQPQHF
TGTGCCAGCAGTCAGGGTTTGTACGACAGGGGAAGGGAGCTAAATAGCAATCAGCCCCAGCATTTT
>TRBD2|-|TRBJ2-5|TRBV11-2
CASSPGLAGQETQYF
TGTGCCAGCAGCCCGGGACTAGCGGGACAAGAGACCCAGTACTTC
>TRBD1|once|TRBJ1-2|TRBV19
CASSMGGTGDSNYGYTF
TGTGCCAGTAGTATGGGCGGGACAGGGGACTCAAACTATGGCTACACCTTC
>TRBD1|once|TRBJ1-6|TRBV30
CAWSVRRQGKVTYNSPLHF
TGTGCCTGGAGTGTACGACGACAGGGGAAAGTAACCTATAATTCCCCCCTCCACTTT
>TRBD1|-|TRBJ2-1|TRBV9
CASSVGVKGTGGTSYEQFF
TGTGCCAGCAGCGTTGGAGTGAAGGGGACAGGGGGAACTAGTTATGAGCAGTTCTTC
>-|-|TRBJ2-3|TRBV2
CASSEFWRGLHTDTQYF
TGTGCCAGCAGTGAGTTTTGGCGGGGCCTCCACACAGATACGCAGTATTTT
>-|-|TRBJ1-2|TRBV4-1
CASSQGNRALGYGYTF
TGCGCCAGCAGCCAGGGGAACAGGGCGCTTGGCTATGGCTACACCTTC